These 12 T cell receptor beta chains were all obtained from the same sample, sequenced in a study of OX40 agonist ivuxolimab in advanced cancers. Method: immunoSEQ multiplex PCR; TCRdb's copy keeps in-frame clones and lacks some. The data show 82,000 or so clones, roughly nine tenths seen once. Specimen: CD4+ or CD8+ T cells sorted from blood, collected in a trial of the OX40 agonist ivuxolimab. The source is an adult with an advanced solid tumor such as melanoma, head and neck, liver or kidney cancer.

CDR3 nucleotides: TGTGCCAGCAGTTCCGGACAGAGCCCCGAGCAGTACTTC. Protein: CASSSGQSPEQYF. The chain employs TRBV28 and TRBJ2-7; tentatively, D is TRBD1 (6 bases). Between the trimmed V and J ends, which lost 4 bases and 6 bases, there was a span of 13 bases. This CDR3 comprises 13 residues. The germline gives CDR1 MDHEN, CDR2 SYDVKM. Together with reference TRBV28 and TRBJ2-7, the CDR3 gives the full variable domain: DVKVTQSSRYLVKRTGEKVFLECVQDMDHENMFWYRQDPGLGLRLIYFSYDVKMKEKGDIPEGYSVSREKKERFSLILESASTNQTSMYLCASSSGQSPEQYFGPGTRLTVT.

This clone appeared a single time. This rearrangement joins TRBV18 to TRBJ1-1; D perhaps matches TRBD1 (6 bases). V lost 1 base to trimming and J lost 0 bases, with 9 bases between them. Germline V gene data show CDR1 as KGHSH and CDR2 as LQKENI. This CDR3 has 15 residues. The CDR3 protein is CASSPQDSMNTEAFF. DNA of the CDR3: TGTGCCAGCTCACCACAGGACAGTATGAACACTGAAGCTTTCTTT.

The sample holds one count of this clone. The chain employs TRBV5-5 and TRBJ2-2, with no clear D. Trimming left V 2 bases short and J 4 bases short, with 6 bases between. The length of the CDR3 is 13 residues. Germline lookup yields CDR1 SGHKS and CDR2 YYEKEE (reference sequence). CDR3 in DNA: TGTGCCAGCAGCTTTACGGGCACCGGGGAGCTGTTTTTT. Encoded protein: CASSFTGTGELFF. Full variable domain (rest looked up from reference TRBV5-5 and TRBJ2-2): DAGVTQSPTHLIKTRGQQVTLRCSPISGHKSVSWYQQVLGQGPQFIFQYYEKEERGRGNFPDRFSARQFPNYSSELNVNALLLGDSALYLCASSFTGTGELFFGEGSRLTVL.

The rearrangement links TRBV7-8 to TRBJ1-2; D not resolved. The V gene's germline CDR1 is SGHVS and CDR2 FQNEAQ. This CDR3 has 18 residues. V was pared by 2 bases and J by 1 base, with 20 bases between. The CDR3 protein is CASSLQDGDQPNNYGYTF. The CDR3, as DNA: TGTGCCAGCAGCTTACAAGACGGGGATCAACCGAATAACTATGGCTACACCTTC. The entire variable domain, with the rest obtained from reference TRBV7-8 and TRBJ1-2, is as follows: GAGVSQSPRYKVAKRGQDVALRCDPISGHVSLFWYQQALGQGPEFLTYFQNEAQLDKSGLPSDRFFAERPEGSVSTLKIQRTQQEDSAVYLCASSLQDGDQPNNYGYTFGSGTRLTVV.

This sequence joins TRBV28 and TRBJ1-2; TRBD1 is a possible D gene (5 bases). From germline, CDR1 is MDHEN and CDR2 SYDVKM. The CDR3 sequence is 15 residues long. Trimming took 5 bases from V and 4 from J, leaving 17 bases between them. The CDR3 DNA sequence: TGTGCCAGCAGTCCAGAGGCAGGGTGGGCCTATGGCTACACCTTC. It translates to CASSPEAGWAYGYTF.

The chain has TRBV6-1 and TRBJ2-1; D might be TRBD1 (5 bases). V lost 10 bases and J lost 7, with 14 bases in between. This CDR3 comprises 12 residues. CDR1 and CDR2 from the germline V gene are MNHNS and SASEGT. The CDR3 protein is CATQGAANEQFF. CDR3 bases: TGTGCCACGCAAGGGGCGGCTAATGAGCAGTTCTTC.

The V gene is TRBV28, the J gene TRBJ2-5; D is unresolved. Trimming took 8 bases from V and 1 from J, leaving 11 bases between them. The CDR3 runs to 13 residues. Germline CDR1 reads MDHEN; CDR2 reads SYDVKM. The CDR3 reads CASRAVGQETQYF. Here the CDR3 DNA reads TGTGCCAGCCGAGCCGTAGGCCAAGAGACCCAGTACTTC.

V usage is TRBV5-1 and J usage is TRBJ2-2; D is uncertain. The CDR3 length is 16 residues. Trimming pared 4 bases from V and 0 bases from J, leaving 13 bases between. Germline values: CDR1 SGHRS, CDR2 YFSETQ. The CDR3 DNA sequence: TGCGCCAGCAGCCTTCGGACGGACGCGAACACCGGGGAGCTGTTTTTT. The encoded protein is CASSLRTDANTGELFF.

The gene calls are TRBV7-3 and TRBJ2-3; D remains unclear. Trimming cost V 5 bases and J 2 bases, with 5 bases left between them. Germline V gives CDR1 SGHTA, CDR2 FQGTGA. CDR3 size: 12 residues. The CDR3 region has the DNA TGTGCCAGCAGCCGCGCCACAGATACGCAGTATTTT. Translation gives CASSRATDTQYF. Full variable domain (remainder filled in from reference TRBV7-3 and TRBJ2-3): GAGVSQTPSNKVTEKGKYVELRCDPISGHTALYWYRQSLGQGPEFLIYFQGTGAADDSGLPNDRFFAVRPEGSVSTLKIQRTERGDSAVYLCASSRATDTQYFGPGTRLTVL.

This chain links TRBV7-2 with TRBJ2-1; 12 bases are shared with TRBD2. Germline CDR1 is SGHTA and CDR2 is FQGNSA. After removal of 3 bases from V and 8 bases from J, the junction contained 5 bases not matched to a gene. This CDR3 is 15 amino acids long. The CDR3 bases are TGTGCCAGCAGCTTGACTAGCGGGAGAGGTTATGAGCAGTTCTTC. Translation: CASSLTSGRGYEQFF.

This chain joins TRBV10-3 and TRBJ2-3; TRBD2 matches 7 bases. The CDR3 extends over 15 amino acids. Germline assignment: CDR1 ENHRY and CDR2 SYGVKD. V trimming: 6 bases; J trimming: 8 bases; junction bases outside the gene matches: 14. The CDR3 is CAISERGVATTTQYF. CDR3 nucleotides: TGTGCCATCAGCGAACGGGGGGTCGCCACAACTACGCAGTATTTT.

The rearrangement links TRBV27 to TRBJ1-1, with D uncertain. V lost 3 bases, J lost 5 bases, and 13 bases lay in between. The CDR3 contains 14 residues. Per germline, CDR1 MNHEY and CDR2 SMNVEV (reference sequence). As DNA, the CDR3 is TGTGCCAGCAGTTTCGACACTCGCGGGACTGAAGCTTTCTTT. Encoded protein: CASSFDTRGTEAFF.